The rows below give T cell receptor beta chains drawn from one sample of a study of cytomegalovirus exposure and HLA in healthy donors. Assay: immunoSEQ multiplex PCR; the TCRdb copy retains only in-frame clones and omits some. The sample gives approximately 130,000 clones, approximately 78% of which show up once; about 7.5% is in the top ten. Sequenced sample: PBMCs. The receptors derive from a woman in her forties or fifties in good health and CMV-seropositive. Both conserved end residues are part of each CDR3. The D gene is left open where the match is weak. Clone size, where shown, is once, few, many, or a class for clones that have expanded.

j_call clone_size d_call v_call cdr3_aa cdr3_nt
TRBJ2-1 NA NA TRBV18 CASSPGQGDEQFF TGTGCCAGCTCACCGGGCCAAGGGGATGAGCAGTTCTTC
TRBJ2-2 NA TRBD1 TRBV5-1 CASSPQGAVGELFF TGCGCCAGCAGCCCCCAGGGGGCGGTCGGGGAGCTGTTTTTT
TRBJ2-3 NA TRBD1 TRBV6-6 CASSYSTGEADTQYF TGTGCCAGCAGTTACTCGACAGGGGAAGCAGATACGCAGTATTTT
TRBJ1-4 NA TRBD1 TRBV28 CASSFIASGGEKLFF TGTGCCAGCAGTTTTATAGCGTCAGGGGGTGAAAAACTGTTTTTT
TRBJ2-7 NA TRBD2 TRBV25-1 CASSEWGGAYEQYF TGTGCCAGCAGTGAATGGGGGGGGGCCTACGAGCAGTACTTC
TRBJ2-3 NA NA TRBV5-1 CASAPGDSTDTQYF TGCGCCAGCGCCCCGGGGGATTCCACAGATACGCAGTATTTT
TRBJ1-6 NA NA TRBV4-1 CASSQEGPGSSYNSPLHF TGCGCCAGCAGCCAAGAGGGCCCCGGGAGCTCCTATAATTCACCCCTCCACTTT
TRBJ1-2 NA NA TRBV10-3 CAISESTGDYGYTF TGTGCCATCAGTGAGTCGACAGGTGACTATGGCTACACCTTC
TRBJ1-2 NA TRBD1 TRBV10-3 CAISEVDRARGYTF TGTGCCATCAGTGAGGTGGACAGGGCAAGGGGCTACACCTTC
TRBJ2-5 NA TRBD1 TRBV10-3 CATRTGGMDQYF TGTGCCACGCGGACAGGGGGGATGGACCAGTACTTC
TRBJ1-1 NA NA TRBV14 CASSPYRGVNTEAFF TGTGCCAGCAGCCCTTACCGGGGGGTGAACACTGAAGCTTTCTTT
TRBJ2-1 NA NA TRBV18 CASSPPSHNEQFF TGTGCCAGCTCACCCCCTAGCCACAATGAGCAGTTCTTC
TRBJ1-1 NA NA TRBV2 CASSETAYTEAFF TGTGCCAGCAGTGAAACAGCCTACACTGAAGCTTTCTTT
TRBJ2-3 NA NA TRBV6-5 CASSFPTADTQYF TGTGCCAGCAGTTTCCCAACTGCAGATACGCAGTATTTT
TRBJ1-6 NA NA TRBV5-1 CASSLGQSHSPLHF TGCGCCAGCAGCTTGGGACAGTCACATTCACCCCTCCACTTT
TRBJ2-6 NA NA TRBV5-5 CASSPWGAGANVLTF TGTGCCAGCAGCCCCTGGGGGGCTGGGGCCAACGTCCTGACTTTC
TRBJ2-7 NA TRBD2 TRBV7-9 CASSPGGLAGSYEQYF TGTGCCAGCAGCCCCGGGGGGCTAGCGGGGAGCTACGAGCAGTACTTC
TRBJ2-2 NA TRBD2 TRBV27 CASRIGGVPGELFF TGTGCCAGCAGGATCGGGGGGGTCCCCGGGGAGCTGTTTTTT
TRBJ2-3 NA TRBD2 TRBV27 CASRLYGGATDTQYF TGTGCCAGCAGACTTTACGGGGGGGCTACAGATACGCAGTATTTT
TRBJ2-7 NA NA TRBV7-9 CASSFPDKGTSYEQYF TGTGCCAGCAGCTTCCCGGACAAGGGCACCTCCTACGAGCAGTACTTC
TRBJ1-4 NA NA TRBV27 CASSPLDTTNEKLFF TGTGCCAGCAGTCCCTTGGACACAACTAATGAAAAACTGTTTTTT
TRBJ2-3 NA NA TRBV5-1 CASSPGVGWDTQYF TGCGCCAGCAGCCCGGGGGTTGGTTGGGATACGCAGTATTTT
TRBJ1-1 NA TRBD1 TRBV5-1 CASSPDRGWNTEAFF TGCGCCAGCAGCCCCGACAGGGGGTGGAACACTGAAGCTTTCTTT
TRBJ1-2 NA TRBD1 TRBV7-6 CASSLNGDRGDYTF TGTGCCAGCAGCTTGAATGGGGACAGGGGAGACTACACCTTC
TRBJ2-2 NA TRBD2 TRBV7-3 CASRRAGGGTGELFF TGTGCCAGCAGACGAGCGGGAGGTGGTACCGGGGAGCTGTTTTTT
TRBJ2-3 NA TRBD2 TRBV30 CAWSELAGGFTDTQYF TGTGCCTGGAGTGAACTAGCGGGGGGGTTCACAGATACGCAGTATTTT
TRBJ1-1 NA NA TRBV23-1 CASSQPRNRARNTEAFF TGCGCCAGCAGTCAACCGAGAAACAGGGCTCGGAACACTGAAGCTTTCTTT
TRBJ1-2 NA NA TRBV5-4 CASSTPRLFRRGYTF TGTGCCAGCAGCACCCCCCGGCTTTTCAGGAGGGGCTACACCTTC
TRBJ2-1 NA NA TRBV7-2 CASSLAFDEQFF TGTGCCAGCAGCTTAGCGTTCGATGAGCAGTTCTTC
TRBJ2-1 NA TRBD2 TRBV7-9 CASSLGAGDNEQFF TGTGCCAGCAGCTTAGGAGCGGGGGACAATGAGCAGTTCTTC
TRBJ1-6 NA NA TRBV5-4 CASSQDNGRNSPLHF TGTGCCAGCAGCCAAGACAACGGCCGTAATTCACCCCTCCACTTT
TRBJ1-3 NA NA TRBV7-2 CASSLASLGNTIYF TGTGCCAGCAGCTTAGCTTCGTTGGGAAACACCATATATTTT
TRBJ1-3 NA TRBD1 TRBV10-3 CAISESKFGDRAGNTIYF TGTGCCATCAGTGAGTCGAAATTCGGAGACAGGGCTGGAAACACCATATATTTT
TRBJ1-3 NA TRBD1 TRBV28 CASSGQGLTGNTIYF TGTGCCAGCAGCGGACAGGGACTAACTGGAAACACCATATATTTT
TRBJ2-7 NA NA TRBV7-2 CASSLGPQEQYF TGTGCCAGCAGCTTAGGGCCGCAGGAGCAGTACTTC
TRBJ1-5 few NA TRBV7-2 CASSLLSQSNQPQHF TGTGCCAGCAGCTTACTTTCACAGAGCAATCAGCCCCAGCATTTT
TRBJ2-1 NA TRBD2 TRBV27 CASNLGLADSSYNEQFF TGTGCCAGCAACTTGGGACTAGCGGATAGCTCCTACAATGAGCAGTTCTTC
TRBJ2-7 NA TRBD1 TRBV11-2 CASSLEGDRGDEQYF TGTGCCAGCAGCTTAGAAGGGGACAGGGGGGACGAGCAGTACTTC
TRBJ2-7 NA NA TRBV11-3 CASSGGTGKSYEQYF TGTGCCAGCAGCGGAGGGACGGGGAAATCCTACGAGCAGTACTTC
TRBJ2-2 NA TRBD2 TRBV5-1 CASSSSGSGNTGELFF TGCGCCAGCAGCTCTAGCGGGAGTGGCAACACCGGGGAGCTGTTTTTT
TRBJ1-2 NA NA TRBV6-7 CGGEGDGYTF TGTGGGGGGGAAGGGGATGGCTACACCTTC
TRBJ2-3 NA TRBD2 TRBV2 CASIIAGPTSTDTQYF TGTGCCAGCATAATAGCGGGTCCCACTAGCACAGATACGCAGTATTTT
TRBJ1-2 NA TRBD1 TRBV5-1 CASSSSTGGSYGYTF TGCGCCAGCAGCTCTTCGACAGGGGGCAGCTATGGCTACACCTTC
TRBJ1-5 NA NA TRBV29-1 CSVRASASNQPQHF TGCAGCGTCAGGGCTTCGGCGAGCAATCAGCCCCAGCATTTT
TRBJ2-1 NA TRBD2 TRBV5-6 CASSLVLAEFNEQFF TGTGCCAGCAGCTTGGTGCTAGCGGAATTCAATGAGCAGTTCTTC
TRBJ2-4 NA TRBD2 TRBV28 CASSLGHLRERGPPLGKNIQYF TGTGCCAGCAGTTTAGGGCACCTTAGGGAGCGGGGTCCTCCTTTGGGCAAAAACATTCAGTACTTC
TRBJ2-1 NA TRBD2 TRBV7-9 CASSASGSSYNEQFF TGTGCCAGCAGCGCTAGCGGTAGCTCCTACAATGAGCAGTTCTTC
TRBJ2-1 NA TRBD1 TRBV4-1 CASSQARDRVYNEQFF TGCGCCAGCAGCCAGGCCCGGGACAGGGTGTACAATGAGCAGTTCTTC
TRBJ2-3 NA TRBD2 TRBV28 CASTPSGGVYTDTQYF TGTGCCAGCACCCCCAGCGGGGGGGTCTACACAGATACGCAGTATTTT
TRBJ1-1 NA TRBD1 TRBV5-1 CASSPGTVEAFF TGCGCCAGCAGCCCCGGGACAGTTGAAGCTTTCTTT
TRBJ2-7 NA NA TRBV5-4 CASSNRSSYEQYF TGTGCCAGCAGCAACAGGAGCTCCTACGAGCAGTACTTC
TRBJ1-1 NA NA TRBV18 CASSPPLGGGGEAFF TGTGCCAGCTCACCACCGTTAGGGGGGGGAGGTGAAGCTTTCTTT